Included here is one T cell receptor (beta chain) sequence, with context. This specimen comes from a study of blood T cell repertoires in COVID-19. Measured with immunoSEQ multiplex PCR; TCRdb has only the in-frame clones, and not every one. The sample has approximately 140,000 clones; about 90% are singletons. The CDR3 is made up of 15 amino acids. Trimming took 3 bases from V and 0 from J, leaving 9 bases between them. The germline gives CDR1 LNHDA, CDR2 SQIVND (reference sequence). J is TRBJ2-1 and V is TRBV19; unclear D gene. The clonotype was recovered from a woman between 35 and 50 years old who had been exposed to COVID-19. Sequenced input: PBMCs or T cells enriched from blood (not recorded which). The CDR3 sequence is CASSMISSSYNEQFF. CDR3 in DNA: TGTGCCAGTAGTATGATCTCGAGCTCCTACAATGAGCAGTTCTTC.